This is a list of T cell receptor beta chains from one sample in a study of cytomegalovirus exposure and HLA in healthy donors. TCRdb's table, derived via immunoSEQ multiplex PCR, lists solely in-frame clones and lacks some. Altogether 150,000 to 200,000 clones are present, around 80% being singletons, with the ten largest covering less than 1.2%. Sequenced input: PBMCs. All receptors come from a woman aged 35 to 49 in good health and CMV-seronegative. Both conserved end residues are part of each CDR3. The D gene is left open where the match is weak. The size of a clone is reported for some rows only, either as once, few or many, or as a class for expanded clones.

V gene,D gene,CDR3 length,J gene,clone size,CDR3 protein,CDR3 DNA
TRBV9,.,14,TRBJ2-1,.,CASSPQGSYNEQFF,TGTGCCAGCAGCCCCCAGGGCTCCTACAATGAGCAGTTCTTC
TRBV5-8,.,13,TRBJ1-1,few,CASSPLRYTEAFF,TGTGCCAGCAGCCCCCTACGGTACACTGAAGCTTTCTTT
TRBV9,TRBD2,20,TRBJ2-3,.,CASSVAPTSGVGYGTDTQYF,TGTGCCAGCAGCGTAGCCCCCACTAGCGGGGTGGGGTATGGCACAGATACGCAGTATTTT
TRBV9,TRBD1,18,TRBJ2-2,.,CASSAPGQGAPDTGELFF,TGTGCCAGCAGCGCGCCGGGACAGGGGGCACCGGACACCGGGGAGCTGTTTTTT
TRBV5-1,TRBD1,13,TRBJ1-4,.,CASRGTVNEKLFF,TGCGCCAGCAGAGGGACAGTTAATGAAAAACTGTTTTTT
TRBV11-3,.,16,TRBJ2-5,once,CASSLRGRGPQETQYF,TGTGCCAGCAGCTTAAGGGGCAGGGGCCCCCAAGAGACCCAGTACTTC
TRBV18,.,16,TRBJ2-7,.,CASSPDQFYSTYEQYF,TGTGCCAGCTCACCAGATCAATTCTATTCAACCTACGAGCAGTACTTC
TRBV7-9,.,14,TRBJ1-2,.,CASKAGERNYGYTF,TGTGCCAGCAAGGCAGGGGAACGCAACTATGGCTACACCTTC
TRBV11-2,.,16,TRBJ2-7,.,CASSLVFGLASYEQYF,TGTGCCAGCAGCTTGGTGTTTGGGCTAGCTTCCTACGAGCAGTACTTC
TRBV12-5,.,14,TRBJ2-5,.,CASESRDTQETQYF,TGTGCTAGCGAATCCCGGGACACTCAAGAGACCCAGTACTTC
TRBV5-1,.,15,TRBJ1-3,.,CASSRFSGSGNTIYF,TGCGCCAGCAGCAGATTCTCCGGCTCTGGAAACACCATATATTTT
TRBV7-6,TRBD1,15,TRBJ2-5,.,CASSLADRAGETQYF,TGTGCCAGCAGCTTGGCGGACAGGGCGGGGGAGACCCAGTACTTC
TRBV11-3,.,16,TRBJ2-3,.,CASSLGTSYSTDTQYF,TGTGCCAGCAGTCTCGGGACTTCCTATAGCACAGATACGCAGTATTTT
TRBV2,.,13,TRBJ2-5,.,CASSYWTEETQYF,TGTGCCAGCAGTTACTGGACAGAAGAGACCCAGTACTTC
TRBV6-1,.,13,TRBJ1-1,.,CASSDRQNTEAFF,TGTGCCAGCAGCGACAGACAGAACACTGAAGCTTTCTTT
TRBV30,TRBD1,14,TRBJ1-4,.,CAWSPGGDGEKLFF,TGTGCCTGGAGTCCAGGGGGAGATGGTGAAAAACTGTTTTTT